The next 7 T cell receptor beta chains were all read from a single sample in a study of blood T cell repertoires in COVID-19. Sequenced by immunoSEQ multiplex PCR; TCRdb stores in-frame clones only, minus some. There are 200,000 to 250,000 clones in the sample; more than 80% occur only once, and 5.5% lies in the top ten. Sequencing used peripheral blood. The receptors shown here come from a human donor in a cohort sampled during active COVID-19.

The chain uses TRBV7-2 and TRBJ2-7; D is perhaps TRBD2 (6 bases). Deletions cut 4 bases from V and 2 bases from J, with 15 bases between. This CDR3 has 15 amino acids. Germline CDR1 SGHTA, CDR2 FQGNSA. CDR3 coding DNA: TGTGCCAGCAGCTCGTACTTGGGCGGGACCTACGAGCAGTACTTC. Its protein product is CASSSYLGGTYEQYF.

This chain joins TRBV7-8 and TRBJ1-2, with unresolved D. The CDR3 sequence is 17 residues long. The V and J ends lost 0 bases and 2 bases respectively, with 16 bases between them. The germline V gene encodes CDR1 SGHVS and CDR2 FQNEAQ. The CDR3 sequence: CASSLAPRTEKNYGYTF. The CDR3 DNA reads TGTGCCAGCAGCTTAGCCCCCCGAACAGAGAAGAACTATGGCTACACCTTC.

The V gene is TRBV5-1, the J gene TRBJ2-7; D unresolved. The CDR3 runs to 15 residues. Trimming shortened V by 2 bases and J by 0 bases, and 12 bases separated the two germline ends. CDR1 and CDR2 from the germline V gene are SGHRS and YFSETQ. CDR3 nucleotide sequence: TGCGCCAGCAGCTTTGACACCTTTCGCTCCTACGAGCAGTACTTC. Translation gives CASSFDTFRSYEQYF.

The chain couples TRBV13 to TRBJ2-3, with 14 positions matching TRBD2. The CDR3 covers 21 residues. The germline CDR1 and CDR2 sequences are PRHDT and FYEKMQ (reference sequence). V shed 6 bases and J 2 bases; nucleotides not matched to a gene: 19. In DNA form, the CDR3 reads TGTGCCAGCAGGGACGGACTAGCGGGGGGCCATACGACTTCCGCCACAGATACGCAGTATTTT. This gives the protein CASRDGLAGGHTTSATDTQYF.

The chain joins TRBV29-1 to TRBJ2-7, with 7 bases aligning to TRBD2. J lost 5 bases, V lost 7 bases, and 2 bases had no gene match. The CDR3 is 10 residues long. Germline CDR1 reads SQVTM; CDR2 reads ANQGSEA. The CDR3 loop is CSAGTNEQYF. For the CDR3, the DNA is TGCAGCGCCGGGACTAACGAGCAGTACTTC.

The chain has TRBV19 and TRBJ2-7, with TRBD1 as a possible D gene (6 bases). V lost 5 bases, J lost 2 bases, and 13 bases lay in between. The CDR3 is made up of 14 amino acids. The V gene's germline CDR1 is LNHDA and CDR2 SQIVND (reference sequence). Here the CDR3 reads CASSPRDITYEQYF. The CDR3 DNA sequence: TGTGCCAGTAGTCCCCGGGACATTACCTACGAGCAGTACTTC.

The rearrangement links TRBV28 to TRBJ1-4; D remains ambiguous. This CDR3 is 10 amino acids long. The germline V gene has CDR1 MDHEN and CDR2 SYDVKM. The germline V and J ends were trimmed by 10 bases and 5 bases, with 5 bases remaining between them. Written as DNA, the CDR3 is TGTGCCACCAAAAATGAAAAACTGTTTTTT. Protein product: CATKNEKLFF.